The TCR beta chain described here comes from a study of a mutant IDH1 vaccine in newly diagnosed glioma. Sequencing used immunoSEQ multiplex PCR; TCRdb keeps in-frame clones, though not all of them. The table includes approximately 30,000 clones, around 84% detected once. Time point denoted: week 23, last vaccination. A 20-mer mutant IDH1 peptide at 300 ug was injected subcutaneously with topical imiquimod. Points on this clone: The antigen is unknown.

Germline V lookup: CDR1 SGHRS, CDR2 YFSETQ. The V gene lost 5 bases and the J gene lost 5 bases, with 13 bases spanning the gap. This CDR3 has 13 amino acids. The source material was PBMCs, sampled from a glioma patient whose treatment included an IDH1 peptide vaccine. The chain is built from TRBV5-1 and TRBJ2-5; D could derive from TRBD1 or TRBD2 (5 bases each). The receptor was derived from a woman aged 25 to 45 with glioma. In DNA form, the CDR3 reads TGCGCCAGCAGAGGGGAGTACGGGGAGACCCAGTACTTC. It encodes CASRGEYGETQYF.